Presented here are 15 T cell receptor beta chains from one specimen sequenced in a study of blood T cell repertoires in COVID-19. Profiled with immunoSEQ multiplex PCR; TCRdb holds only in-frame clones, not every one. The profile shows about 120,000 clones, 90% of them singletons. The sequencing input was peripheral blood. The receptors were sampled from a human donor with active COVID-19. The donor label of this sample is uncertain.

CDR3 region: CASSFQGSNEKLFF. For the CDR3, the DNA is TGCGCCAGCAGCTTCCAGGGGAGTAATGAAAAACTGTTTTTT. This chain connects TRBV5-1 to TRBJ1-4, with D perhaps matching TRBD1 (6 bases). Trimming pared 2 bases from V and 4 bases from J, leaving 9 bases between. The CDR3 has 14 amino acids. Germline V CDR1 and CDR2: SGHRS, YFSETQ.

V is TRBV24-1 and J is TRBJ2-2, with TRBD1 matching over 9 bases. V trimming: 12 bases; J trimming: 1 base; junction bases outside the gene matches: 8. The CDR3 covers 15 residues. Germline V gene lookup returns CDR1 KGHDR and CDR2 SFDVKD. In nucleotides, the CDR3 is TGTGCCGCGCAGGGGACAGGGCAGAACACCGGGGAGCTGTTTTTT. It is translated as CAAQGTGQNTGELFF.

This rearrangement joins TRBV7-2 to TRBJ1-5; the D is unclear. This CDR3 has 13 amino acids. In germline, CDR1 is SGHTA, CDR2 FQGNSA. Trimming left V 2 bases short and J 4 bases short, with 6 bases between. The CDR3 is CASSLFGNQPQHF. CDR3 in DNA: TGTGCCAGCAGCTTATTCGGGAATCAGCCCCAGCATTTT.

The J gene is TRBJ2-4, the V gene TRBV3-1 (or the pseudogene TRBV3-2); 11 bases line up with TRBD2. The CDR3 length is 15 residues. Losses at the gene ends were 3 bases for V and 5 bases for J; bases not matched to a gene: 3. Germline CDR1 is LGHDT and CDR2 is YNNKEL (reference sequence). The chain's CDR3 is CASSHTGLAENIQYF. DNA for the CDR3: TGTGCCAGCAGCCACACGGGACTAGCGGAAAACATTCAGTACTTC.

V is TRBV4-3 and J is TRBJ2-7; TRBD1 agrees at 7 bases. The CDR3 has 16 amino acids. Per germline, CDR1 LGHNA and CDR2 YSLEER. The trim removed 4 bases at V and 1 base at J, leaving 10 bases unmatched. CDR3 nucleotide sequence: TGCGCCAGCAGCCCATTTTCATCAGGGGGTTCCTACGAGCAGTACTTC. As protein: CASSPFSSGGSYEQYF.

A single count supports this clone. V and J are TRBV20-1 and TRBJ2-1, with a weak D call TRBD2 (5 bases). Germline values: CDR1 DFQATT, CDR2 SNEGSKA (reference sequence). Trimming took off 0 bases at V and 12 bases at J, with 9 bases between the two ends. The CDR3 contains 11 residues. Here the CDR3 reads CSAREPRAQFF. In nucleotides, the CDR3 is TGCAGTGCTAGAGAACCGCGGGCGCAGTTCTTC.

The DNA for the CDR3 is TGTGCCAGCGTGCGGGACAGAATAGCCAATGAGCAGTTCTTC. Encoded protein: CASVRDRIANEQFF. This sequence joins TRBV28 and TRBJ2-1; tentative D call: TRBD1 (7 bases). From germline, CDR1 is MDHEN and CDR2 SYDVKM. Trimming removed 8 bases at V and 6 bases at J, with 17 bases between. This CDR3 region has 14 residues.

The CDR3 nucleotides read TGCGCCAGCAGCCAAGATGGCGGGGCAGGGCCTACTAATGAAAAACTGTTTTTT. It yields the protein CASSQDGGAGPTNEKLFF. The chain combines TRBV4-3 with TRBJ1-4; D is possibly TRBD1 (5 bases). The CDR3 spans 18 residues. V lost 0 bases and J lost 2, with 16 bases in between. Germline CDR1 and CDR2: LGHNA and YSLEER.

The genes are TRBV5-1 and TRBJ1-2; D perhaps matches TRBD1 (6 bases). V was clipped by 4 bases and J by 4 bases, with 8 bases between them. Germline V gives CDR1 SGHRS, CDR2 YFSETQ. The CDR3 totals 12 residues. CDR3 nucleotide sequence: TGCGCCAGCAGCGAGGACAGCTATGGCTACACCTTC. Protein product: CASSEDSYGYTF.

This clone occurred a few times. This chain connects TRBV9 to TRBJ2-1, with a possible D match to TRBD2 (5 bases). This CDR3 has 17 residues. Trimming removed 3 bases from V and 0 bases from J, with 16 bases in between. CDR1 and CDR2 (germline): SGDLS, YYNGEE. The CDR3: CASSGTRSRSSYNEQFF. The CDR3 DNA sequence: TGTGCCAGCAGCGGTACTAGATCCCGAAGCTCCTACAATGAGCAGTTCTTC.

This chain connects TRBV4-1 to TRBJ2-3; D is possibly TRBD1 (6 bases). V was trimmed by 4 bases and J by 2 bases, leaving 19 bases between them. CDR3 length equals 17 residues. Germline CDR1 MGHRA, CDR2 YSYEKL. DNA of the CDR3: TGCGCCAGCAGCCGAACACTTACAGGGAGCCTCACAGATACGCAGTATTTT. Translated: CASSRTLTGSLTDTQYF.

The rearrangement joins TRBV30 to TRBJ2-7; D gene unclear. V was trimmed by 3 bases and J by 0 bases, leaving 6 bases between them. This CDR3 comprises 12 residues. Per the germline V gene, CDR1 is GTSNPN and CDR2 is SVGIG (reference sequence). As DNA, the CDR3 is TGTGCCTGGAGCCTAACCTCCTACGAGCAGTACTTC. Encoded protein: CAWSLTSYEQYF.

This chain uses TRBV9 with TRBJ1-2; 8 positions agree with TRBD1. The ends lost 3 bases at V and 8 bases at J; junction bases unmatched: 12. Per germline, CDR1 SGDLS and CDR2 YYNGEE. The CDR3 loop spans 15 amino acids. The DNA of the CDR3 is TGTGCCAGCAGCGCGGACAGGGAATTGGCTGACGGCTACACCTTC. Protein: CASSADRELADGYTF. Using reference TRBV9 and TRBJ1-2 for the parts outside the CDR3, the full variable domain is DSGVTQTPKHLITATGQRVTLRCSPRSGDLSVYWYQQSLDQGLQFLIQYYNGEERAKGNILERFSAQQFPDLHSELNLSSLELGDSALYFCASSADRELADGYTFGSGTRLTVV.

The V call is TRBV9, the J call TRBJ2-7; 9 nucleotides match TRBD2. Germline CDR1 is SGDLS and CDR2 is YYNGEE. V shed 3 bases, J shed 1 base, and the junction held 5 bases outside the gene matches. The CDR3 is 15 residues long. The CDR3 here is CASSEAGGRSYEQYF. Written as DNA, the CDR3 is TGTGCCAGCAGCGAGGCGGGGGGGCGGTCCTACGAGCAGTACTTC.

The chain joins TRBV6-2 or TRBV6-3 to TRBJ2-6, with 11 bases aligning to TRBD1. The V gene's germline CDR1 is MNHEY and CDR2 SVGEGT. The CDR3 runs 18 residues. V lost 5 bases to trimming and J lost 2 bases; unmatched junction nucleotides: 8. The CDR3 DNA reads as TGTGCCAGCAGTCAAATGGGACAGGGGGTACCTGGGGCCAACGTCCTGACTTTC. This encodes CASSQMGQGVPGANVLTF.